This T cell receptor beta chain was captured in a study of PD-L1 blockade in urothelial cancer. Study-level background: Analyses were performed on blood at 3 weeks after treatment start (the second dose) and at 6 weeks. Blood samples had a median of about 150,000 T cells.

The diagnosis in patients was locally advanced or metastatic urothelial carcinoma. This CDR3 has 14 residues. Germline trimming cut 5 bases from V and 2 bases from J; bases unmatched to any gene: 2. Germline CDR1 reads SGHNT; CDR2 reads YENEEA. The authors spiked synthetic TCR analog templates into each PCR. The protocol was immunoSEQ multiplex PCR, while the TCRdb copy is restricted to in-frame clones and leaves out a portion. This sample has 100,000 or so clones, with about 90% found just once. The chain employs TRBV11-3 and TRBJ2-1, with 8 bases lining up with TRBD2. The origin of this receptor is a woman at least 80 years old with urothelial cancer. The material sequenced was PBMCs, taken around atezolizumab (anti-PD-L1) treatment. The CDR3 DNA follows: TGTGCCAGCAGCACGGGACTAGCCTACAATGAGCAGTTCTTC. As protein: CASSTGLAYNEQFF. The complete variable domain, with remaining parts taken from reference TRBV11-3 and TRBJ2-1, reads EAGVVQSPRYKIIEKKQPVAFWCNPISGHNTLYWYLQNLGQGPELLIRYENEEAVDDSQLPKDRFSAERLKGVDSTLKIQPAELGDSAVYLCASSTGLAYNEQFFGPGTRLTVL.